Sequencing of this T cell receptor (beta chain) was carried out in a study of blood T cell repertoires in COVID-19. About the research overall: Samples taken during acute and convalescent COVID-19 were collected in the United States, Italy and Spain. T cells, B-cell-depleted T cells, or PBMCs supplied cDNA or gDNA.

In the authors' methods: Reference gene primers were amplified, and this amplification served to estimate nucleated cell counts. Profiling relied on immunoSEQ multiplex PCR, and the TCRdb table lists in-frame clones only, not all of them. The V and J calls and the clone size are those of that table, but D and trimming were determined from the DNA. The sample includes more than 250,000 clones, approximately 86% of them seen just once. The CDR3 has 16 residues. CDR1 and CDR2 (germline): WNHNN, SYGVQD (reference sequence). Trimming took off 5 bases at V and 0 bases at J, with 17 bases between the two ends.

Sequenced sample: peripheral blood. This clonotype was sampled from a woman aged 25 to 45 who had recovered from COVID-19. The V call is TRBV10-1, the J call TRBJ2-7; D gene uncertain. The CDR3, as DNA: TGCGCCAGCAGTCGATCGACTCTTGGTAGCTCCTACGAGCAGTACTTC. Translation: CASSRSTLGSSYEQYF.